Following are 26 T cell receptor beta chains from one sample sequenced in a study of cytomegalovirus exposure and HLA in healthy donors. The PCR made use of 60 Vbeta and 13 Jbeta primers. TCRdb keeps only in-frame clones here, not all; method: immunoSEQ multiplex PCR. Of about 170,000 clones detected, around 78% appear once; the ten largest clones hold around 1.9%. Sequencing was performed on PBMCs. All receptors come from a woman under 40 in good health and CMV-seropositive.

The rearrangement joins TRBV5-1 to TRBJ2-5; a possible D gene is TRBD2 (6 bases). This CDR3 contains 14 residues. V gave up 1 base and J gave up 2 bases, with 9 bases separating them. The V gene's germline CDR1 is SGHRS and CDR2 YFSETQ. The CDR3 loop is CASSLWDFQETQYF. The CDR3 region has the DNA TGCGCCAGCAGCTTGTGGGACTTTCAAGAGACCCAGTACTTC.

The CDR3 loop reads CASSLALQGNTEAFF. The DNA of the CDR3 is TGTGCCAGCAGCTTGGCCTTACAGGGGAACACTGAAGCTTTCTTT. The rearrangement uses TRBV5-4 and TRBJ1-1, with D possibly matching TRBD1 (6 bases). V was trimmed by 0 bases and J by 1 base, leaving 10 bases between them. The CDR3 has 15 residues. Germline CDR1 SGHNT, CDR2 YYREEE (reference sequence).

The CDR3 region is CASSYLLEVTEAFF. CDR3 bases: TGTGCCAGCAGCTACCTTTTGGAGGTCACTGAAGCTTTCTTT. The V gene is TRBV6-5, the J gene TRBJ1-1; D is unresolved. CDR1 is MNHEY and CDR2 is SVGAGI in the germline V gene. V lost 6 bases and J 4 bases, leaving 15 bases between the germline ends. The CDR3 contains 14 residues.

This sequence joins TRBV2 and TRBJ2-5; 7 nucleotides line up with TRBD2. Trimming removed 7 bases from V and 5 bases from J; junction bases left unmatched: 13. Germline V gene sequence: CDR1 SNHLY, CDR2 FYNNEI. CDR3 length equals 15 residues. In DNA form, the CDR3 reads TGTGCCAGCATTAAACTACGAAATAGCGGGGAGACCCAGTACTTC. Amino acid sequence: CASIKLRNSGETQYF.

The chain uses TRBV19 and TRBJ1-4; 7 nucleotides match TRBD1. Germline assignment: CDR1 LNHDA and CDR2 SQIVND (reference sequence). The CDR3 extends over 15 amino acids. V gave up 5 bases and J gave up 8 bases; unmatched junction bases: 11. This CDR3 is CASSDRDSNKEKLFF. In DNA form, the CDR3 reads TGTGCCAGTAGTGATCGGGACAGCAACAAGGAAAAACTGTTTTTT. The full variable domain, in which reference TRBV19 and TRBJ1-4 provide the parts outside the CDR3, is DGGITQSPKYLFRKEGQNVTLSCEQNLNHDAMYWYRQDPGQGLRLIYYSQIVNDFQKGDIAEGYSVSREKKESFPLTVTSAQKNPTAFYLCASSDRDSNKEKLFFGSGTQLSVL.

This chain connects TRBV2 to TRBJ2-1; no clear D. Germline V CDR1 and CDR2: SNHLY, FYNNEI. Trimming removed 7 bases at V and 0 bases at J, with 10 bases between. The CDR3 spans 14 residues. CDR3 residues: CASKVDFSYNEQFF. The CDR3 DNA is TGTGCCAGCAAGGTCGACTTCTCCTACAATGAGCAGTTCTTC.

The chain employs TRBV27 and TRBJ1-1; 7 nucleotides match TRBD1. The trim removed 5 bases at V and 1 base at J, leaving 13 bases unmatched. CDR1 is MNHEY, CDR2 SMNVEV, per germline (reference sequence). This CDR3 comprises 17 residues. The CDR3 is CASSPDRVGTRNTEAFF. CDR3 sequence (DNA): TGTGCCAGCAGTCCCGACAGGGTGGGGACCAGGAACACTGAAGCTTTCTTT.

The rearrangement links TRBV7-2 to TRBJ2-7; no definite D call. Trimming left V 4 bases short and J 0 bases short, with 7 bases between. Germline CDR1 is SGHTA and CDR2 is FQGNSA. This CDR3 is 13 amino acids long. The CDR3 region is CASSSQASYEQYF. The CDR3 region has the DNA TGTGCCAGCAGCTCCCAAGCCTCCTACGAGCAGTACTTC.

The CDR3 nucleotides read TGCGCCAGCAGCTTCGCGGACAGGGGCACAGATACGCAGTATTTT. Its protein product is CASSFADRGTDTQYF. This sequence joins TRBV5-1 and TRBJ2-3, with TRBD1 identical over 8 bases. Germline V gene sequence: CDR1 SGHRS, CDR2 YFSETQ. The CDR3 runs 15 residues. Unmatched junction bases numbered 3, after V lost 2 bases and J lost 1 base.

CDR3: CASRSGNTGELFF. DNA of the CDR3: TGTGCCAGCAGGAGCGGGAACACCGGGGAGCTGTTTTTT. V and J are TRBV6-1 and TRBJ2-2, with D possibly matching TRBD2 (5 bases). The CDR3 loop spans 13 amino acids. V gave up 6 bases and J gave up 1 base, with 6 bases separating them. Germline V gene sequence: CDR1 MNHNS, CDR2 SASEGT.

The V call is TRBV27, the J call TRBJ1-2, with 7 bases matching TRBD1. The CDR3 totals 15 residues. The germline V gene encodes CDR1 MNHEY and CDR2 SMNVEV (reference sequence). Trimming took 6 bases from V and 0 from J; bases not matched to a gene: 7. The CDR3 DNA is TGTGCCAGCAGCCGTGGGGACAGACCTAACTATGGCTACACCTTC. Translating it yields CASSRGDRPNYGYTF.

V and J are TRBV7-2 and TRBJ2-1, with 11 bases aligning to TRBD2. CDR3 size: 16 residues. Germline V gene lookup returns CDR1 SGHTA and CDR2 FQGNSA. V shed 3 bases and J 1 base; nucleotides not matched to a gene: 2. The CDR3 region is CASSLGLAASYNEQFF. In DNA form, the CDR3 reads TGTGCCAGCAGCTTGGGACTAGCGGCTTCCTACAATGAGCAGTTCTTC.

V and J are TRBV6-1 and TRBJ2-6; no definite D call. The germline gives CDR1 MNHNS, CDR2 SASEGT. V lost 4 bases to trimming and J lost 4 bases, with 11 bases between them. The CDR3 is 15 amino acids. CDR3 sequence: CASSGLLAGANVLTF. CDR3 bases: TGTGCCAGCAGTGGGTTGCTGGCCGGGGCCAACGTCCTGACTTTC.

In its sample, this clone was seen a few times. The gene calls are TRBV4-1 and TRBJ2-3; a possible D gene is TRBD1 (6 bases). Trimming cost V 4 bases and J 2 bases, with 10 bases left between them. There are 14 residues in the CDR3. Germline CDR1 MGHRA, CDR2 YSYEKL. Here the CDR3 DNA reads TGCGCCAGCAGCCGGACAGACTTCACAGATACGCAGTATTTT. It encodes CASSRTDFTDTQYF.

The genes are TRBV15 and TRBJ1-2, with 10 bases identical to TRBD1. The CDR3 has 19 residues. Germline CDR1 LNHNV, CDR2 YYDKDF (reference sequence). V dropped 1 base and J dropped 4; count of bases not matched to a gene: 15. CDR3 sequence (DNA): TGTGCCACCAGCAGAGGAATTCGCGGGACAGGGGCCCTGGGCTATGGCTACACCTTC. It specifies CATSRGIRGTGALGYGYTF.

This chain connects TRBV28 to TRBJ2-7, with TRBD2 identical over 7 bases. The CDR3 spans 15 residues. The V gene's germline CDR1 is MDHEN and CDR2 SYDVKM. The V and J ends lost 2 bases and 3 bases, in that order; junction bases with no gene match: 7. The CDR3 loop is CASSLGFERGYEQYF. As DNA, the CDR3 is TGTGCCAGCAGTTTAGGATTCGAGCGGGGCTACGAGCAGTACTTC.

DNA of the CDR3: TGTGCCAGCAGGCCCCAGGGCCGCGATCAGCCCCAGCATTTT. Translation gives CASRPQGRDQPQHF. V and J are TRBV6-1 and TRBJ1-5; tentatively, D is TRBD1 (5 bases). The V and J ends lost 6 bases and 5 bases respectively, with 14 bases between them. The germline V gene has CDR1 MNHNS and CDR2 SASEGT. The CDR3 length is 14 residues.

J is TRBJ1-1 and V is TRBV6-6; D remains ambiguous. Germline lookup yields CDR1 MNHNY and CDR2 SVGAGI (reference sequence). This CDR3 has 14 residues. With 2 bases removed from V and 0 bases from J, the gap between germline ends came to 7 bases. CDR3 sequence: CASSYLDMNTEAFF. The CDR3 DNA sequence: TGTGCCAGCAGTTACCTCGACATGAACACTGAAGCTTTCTTT.

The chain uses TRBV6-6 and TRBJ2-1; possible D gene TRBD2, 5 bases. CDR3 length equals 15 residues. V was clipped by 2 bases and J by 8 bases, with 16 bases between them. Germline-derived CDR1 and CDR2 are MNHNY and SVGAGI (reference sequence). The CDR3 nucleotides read TGTGCCAGCAGTTACGCCCCACTAGTTGGGGATGAGCAGTTCTTC. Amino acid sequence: CASSYAPLVGDEQFF.

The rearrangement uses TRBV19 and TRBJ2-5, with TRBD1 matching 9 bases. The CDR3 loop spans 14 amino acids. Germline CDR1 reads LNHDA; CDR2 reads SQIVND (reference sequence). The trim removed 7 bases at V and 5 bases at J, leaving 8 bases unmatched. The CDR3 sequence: CASKDRGSLETQYF. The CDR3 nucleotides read TGTGCCAGTAAAGACAGGGGGTCGTTGGAGACCCAGTACTTC.

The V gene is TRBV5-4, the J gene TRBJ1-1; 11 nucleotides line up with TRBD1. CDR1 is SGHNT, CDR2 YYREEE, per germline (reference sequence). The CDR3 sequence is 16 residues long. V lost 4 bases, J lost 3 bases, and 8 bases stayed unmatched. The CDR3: CASSPAWGQGDTEAFF. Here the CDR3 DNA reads TGTGCCAGCAGCCCGGCGTGGGGACAGGGGGACACTGAAGCTTTCTTT.

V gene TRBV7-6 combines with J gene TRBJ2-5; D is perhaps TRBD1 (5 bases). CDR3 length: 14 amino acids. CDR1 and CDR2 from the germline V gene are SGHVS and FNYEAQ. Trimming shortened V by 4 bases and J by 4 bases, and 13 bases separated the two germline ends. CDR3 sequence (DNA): TGTGCCAGCAGCTGGCCCACCAGGGTAGAGACCCAGTACTTC. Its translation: CASSWPTRVETQYF.

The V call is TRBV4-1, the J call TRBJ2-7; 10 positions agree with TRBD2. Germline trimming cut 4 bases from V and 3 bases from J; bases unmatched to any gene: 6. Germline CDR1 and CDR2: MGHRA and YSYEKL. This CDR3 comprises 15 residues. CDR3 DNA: TGCGCCAGCAGCCTAAGGACTAGCGGCCTCTACGAGCAGTACTTC. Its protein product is CASSLRTSGLYEQYF.

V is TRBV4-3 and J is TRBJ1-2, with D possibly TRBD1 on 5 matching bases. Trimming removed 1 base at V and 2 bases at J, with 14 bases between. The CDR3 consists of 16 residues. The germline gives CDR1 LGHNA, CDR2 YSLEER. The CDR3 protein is CASSQVGGRGNYGYTF. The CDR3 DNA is TGCGCCAGCAGCCAAGTAGGAGGACGGGGGAACTATGGCTACACCTTC.

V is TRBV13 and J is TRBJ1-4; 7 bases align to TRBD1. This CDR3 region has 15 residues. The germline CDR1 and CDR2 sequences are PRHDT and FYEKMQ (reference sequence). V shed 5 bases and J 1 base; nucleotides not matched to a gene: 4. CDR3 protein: CASSRRGRTNEKLFF. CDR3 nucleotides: TGTGCCAGCAGCCGAAGGGGGCGAACTAATGAAAAACTGTTTTTT.

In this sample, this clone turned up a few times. In nucleotides, the CDR3 is TGTGCCAGCAGCTTGGGGGCCAAGGGACTAGCGAGTACAGATACGCAGTATTTT. Its protein product is CASSLGAKGLASTDTQYF. This chain links TRBV5-4 with TRBJ2-3; 10 nucleotides line up with TRBD2. Germline lookup yields CDR1 SGHNT and CDR2 YYREEE (reference sequence). Trimming at V came to 0 bases and at J to 3 bases, leaving 10 bases not matched to a gene. The CDR3 is 18 residues long. Supplemented by reference TRBV5-4 and TRBJ2-3, the full variable domain reads ETGVTQSPTHLIKTRGQQVTLRCSSQSGHNTVSWYQQALGQGPQFIFQYYREEENGRGNFPPRFSGLQFPNYSSELNVNALELDDSALYLCASSLGAKGLASTDTQYFGPGTRLTVL.